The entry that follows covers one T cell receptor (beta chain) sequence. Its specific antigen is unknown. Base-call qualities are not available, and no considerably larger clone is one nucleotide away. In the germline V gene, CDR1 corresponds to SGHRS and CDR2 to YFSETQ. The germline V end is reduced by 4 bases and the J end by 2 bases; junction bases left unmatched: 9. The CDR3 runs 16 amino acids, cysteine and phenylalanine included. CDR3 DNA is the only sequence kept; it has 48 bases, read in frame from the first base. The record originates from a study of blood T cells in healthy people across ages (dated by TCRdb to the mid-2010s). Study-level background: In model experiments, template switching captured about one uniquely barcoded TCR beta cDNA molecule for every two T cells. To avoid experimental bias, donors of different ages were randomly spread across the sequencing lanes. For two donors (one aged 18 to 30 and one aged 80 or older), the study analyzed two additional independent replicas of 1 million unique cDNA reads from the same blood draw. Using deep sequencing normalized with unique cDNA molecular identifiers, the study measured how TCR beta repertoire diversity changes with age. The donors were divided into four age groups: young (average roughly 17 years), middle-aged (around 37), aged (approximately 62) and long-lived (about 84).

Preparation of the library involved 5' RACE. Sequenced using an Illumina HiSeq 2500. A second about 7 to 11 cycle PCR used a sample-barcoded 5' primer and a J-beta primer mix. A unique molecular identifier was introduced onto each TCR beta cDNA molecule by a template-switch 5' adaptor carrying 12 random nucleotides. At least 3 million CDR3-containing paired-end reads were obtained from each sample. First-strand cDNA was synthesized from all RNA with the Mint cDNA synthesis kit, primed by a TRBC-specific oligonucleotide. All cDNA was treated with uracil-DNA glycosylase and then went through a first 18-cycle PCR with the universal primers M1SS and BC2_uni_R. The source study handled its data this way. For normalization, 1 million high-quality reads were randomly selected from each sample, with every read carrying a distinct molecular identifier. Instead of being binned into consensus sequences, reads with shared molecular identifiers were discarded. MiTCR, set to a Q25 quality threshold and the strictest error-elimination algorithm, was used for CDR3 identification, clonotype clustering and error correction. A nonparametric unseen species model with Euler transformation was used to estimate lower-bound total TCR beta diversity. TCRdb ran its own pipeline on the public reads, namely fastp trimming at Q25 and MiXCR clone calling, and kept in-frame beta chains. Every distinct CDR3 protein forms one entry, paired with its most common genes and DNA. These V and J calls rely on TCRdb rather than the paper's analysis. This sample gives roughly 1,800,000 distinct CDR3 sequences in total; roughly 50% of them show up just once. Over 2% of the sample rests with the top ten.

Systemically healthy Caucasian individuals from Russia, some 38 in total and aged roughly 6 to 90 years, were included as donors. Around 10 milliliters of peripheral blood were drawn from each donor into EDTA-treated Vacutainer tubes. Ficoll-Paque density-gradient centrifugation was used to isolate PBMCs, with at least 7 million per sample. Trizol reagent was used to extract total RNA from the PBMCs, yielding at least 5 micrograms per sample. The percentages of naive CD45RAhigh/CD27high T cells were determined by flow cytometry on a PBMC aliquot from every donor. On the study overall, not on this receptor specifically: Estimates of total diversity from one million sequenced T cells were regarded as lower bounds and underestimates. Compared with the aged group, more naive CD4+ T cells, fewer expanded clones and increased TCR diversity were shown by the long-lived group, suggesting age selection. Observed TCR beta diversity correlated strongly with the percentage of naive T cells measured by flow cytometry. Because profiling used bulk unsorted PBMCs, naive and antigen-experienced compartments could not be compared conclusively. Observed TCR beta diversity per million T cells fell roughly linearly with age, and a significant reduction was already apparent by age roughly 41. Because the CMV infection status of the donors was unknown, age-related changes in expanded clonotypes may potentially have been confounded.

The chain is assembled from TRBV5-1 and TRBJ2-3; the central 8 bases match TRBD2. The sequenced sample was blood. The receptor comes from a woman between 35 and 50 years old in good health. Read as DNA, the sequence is TGCGCCAGCAGCCGGGACGGGGGGGGTACCACAGATACGCAGTATTTT. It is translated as CASSRDGGGTTDTQYF.